Included here is one T cell receptor beta chain sequence, with context. This receptor's antigen is unknown. Per-nucleotide qualities are absent, and no much larger clonotype sits a single base away. Taken with the paper, the label for time point translates to: baseline before first vaccination. Vaccinee samples were obtained from the UK trials COV001 and COV002, which included a single-blind randomized controlled phase 2/3 trial of AZD1222 (ChAdOx1 nCoV-19) in healthy adults. For TCRbeta chain sequencing, PBMC samples from trial participants were taken at day 0 and at day 28 after the second dose. The CDR3 regions of human TCRbeta chains were subjected to immunosequencing. In the authors' own workflow: Repertoire TCRs were matched against a reference library of SARS-CoV-2-specific TCRs generated with the MIRA antigen-specificity platform. Breadth was defined as the fraction of unique TCRs that were SARS-CoV-2-associated. Depth was defined as the fraction of total T cells that were SARS-CoV-2-associated. Each spike-specific TCR was assigned to its reactive spike region and to a CD4 or CD8 class using the MIRA data. Log10-transformed breadth and depth values were compared by one-way ANOVA with Sidak's multiple comparisons tests. TCRdb holds this immuneACCESS table with in-frame rearrangements only. Some clones are missing; in checked studies, unresolved V genes explain under half, and the rest has no known cause. D and trimming come from the DNA, and the V and J calls and clone size come from that table. For this sample the table gives roughly 120,000 clones, of which about 82% were detected only once. In total, the top ten clones hold roughly 12% of the sample.

The sample comes from a study of T cell responses to AZD1222 COVID-19 vaccine (dated by TCRdb to about 2021). At the level of the whole study: AZD1222 recipients with second doses at about 4 weeks or about 12 weeks were pooled, because spike-specific TCR depth and breadth did not differ between schedules. TCR sequencing was performed for roughly 250 trial participants, of whom about 200 were given two doses of AZD1222 and around 25 were given two doses of MenACWY control vaccine. Trial participants were enrolled into age subgroups of 18-55, 56-69 and 70-plus years, which contained around 150, 29 and 61 TCR-sequenced participants, respectively. Here is what the overall study found, with its caveats: After two AZD1222 doses, spike-specific TCR breadth and depth were significantly higher than at day 0 and than in MenACWY recipients. CD4 TCRs associated with the vaccine covered the entire spike protein, and the dominant responses were in regions 160-218 and 743-854. Because no day 14 peak-response samples were available, the repertoires could be characterized only after the peak T cell response. The 56-69-year group was small, and its depth increase did not reach significance, likely because of low power. Only six or seven AZD1222 recipients were SARS-CoV-2 seropositive at baseline, limiting conclusions about previously exposed vaccinees. Epitopes outside the regions mutated in the B.1.351 and B.1.1.7 variants were reportedly recognized by nearly half of the unique spike-specific TCRs. Participants were mostly white British and included more females than males, and it was suggested by the authors that clonal diversity may have been underestimated.

The CDR3 goes from the cysteine to the phenylalanine over 14 residues. CDR3 DNA only is kept here, 42 bases in frame from base 1. V is shortened by 7 bases, J by 1 base, and the region joining them spans 13 bases. Looking up the germline V gene yields CDR1 SNHLY and CDR2 FYNNEI. The chain uses TRBV2 and TRBJ1-2, with TRBD1 tentatively as D gene (6 bases match). This clonotype was obtained from an adult in good health. This material consisted of peripheral blood, taken on day 0 of AZD1222 vaccination. Read as DNA, the sequence is TGTGCCAGCAAAGACAGGCTCGATAACTATGGCTACACCTTC. This sequence encodes CASKDRLDNYGYTF.